The entry that follows covers one TCR beta chain sequence. Its target is unknown. The data were obtained in a study of T cell responses to AZD1222 COVID-19 vaccine. Study summary: Both about-4-week and about-12-week second-dose recipients were combined.

Study conclusions and caveats: Following two doses of AZD1222, Spike-specific TCR breadth and depth rose. Unmutated regions of variants are reportedly targeted by nearly half of spike-specific TCRs. Repertoire sampling was restricted to post-peak T cell response timepoints.

Profiling relied on immunoSEQ multiplex PCR, and the TCRdb table lists in-frame clones only, not all of them. The sample holds 170,000 or so clones, 75% to 90% seen once. The sample in question was peripheral blood, obtained on day 0 of AZD1222 vaccination. This receptor was identified in an adult in good health.

The CDR3 loop is CASSLVPGGFDTEAFF. The CDR3 DNA sequence: TGTGCCAGCAGCTTGGTCCCAGGGGGCTTCGACACTGAAGCTTTCTTT. J is TRBJ1-1 and V is TRBV7-9; 8 nucleotides match TRBD1. CDR1 and CDR2 (germline): SEHNR, FQNEAQ (reference sequence). CDR3 size: 16 residues. J gave up 3 bases and V 3 bases, and 9 bases lay outside the gene matches.